Given below is one TCR beta chain in context. These data are taken from a study of blood T cell repertoires in COVID-19. At the level of the study: In each case, the material was cDNA or gDNA derived from T cells, B-cell-depleted T cells, or PBMCs.

Measured with immunoSEQ multiplex PCR; TCRdb has only the in-frame clones, and not every one. The sample includes some 400,000 clones, 89% of them seen just once. The CDR3 runs 16 residues. The TCR comes from a young woman who had recovered from COVID-19. Sequenced input: PBMCs or T cells enriched from blood (not recorded which). V gene TRBV1 combines with J gene TRBJ2-3; the D call TRBD2 from the table was never checked on the DNA. TRBV1 counts as a pseudogene. CDR3 in DNA: TGCACCAGCAGCCAAGATCTCGGGACTAGCACAGATACGCAGTATTTT. This codes for CTSSQDLGTSTDTQYF.